These 20 T cell receptor beta chains share one sample of origin, sequenced in a study of breast tumors, draining lymph nodes, adjacent tissues. The lymph nodes were axillary draining lymph nodes from breast cancer patients. TCRdb re-called the multiplex PCR reads through MiXCR, storing one row per CDR3 protein. The table lists under 300,000 distinct CDR3 sequences, 30% to 35% of them singletons. Input material: axillary lymph node tissue. These receptors originate from a female donor with breast cancer. Some clones in this sample may be carry-over from other donors' samples.

The chain joins TRBV6-1 to TRBJ1-2, with a tentative D call TRBD1 (5 bases). The CDR3 extends over 13 amino acids. The germline CDR1 and CDR2 sequences are MNHNS and SASEGT. Trimming removed 5 bases at V and 3 bases at J, with 10 bases between. CDR3 nucleotide sequence: TGTGCCAGCAGTCAGGGCAGAGACTATGGCTACACCTTC. Translation gives CASSQGRDYGYTF.

V and J are TRBV2 and TRBJ1-5; 9 bases are shared with TRBD1. After removal of 3 bases from V and 1 base from J, the junction contained 10 bases not matched to a gene. Germline CDR1 SNHLY, CDR2 FYNNEI. This CDR3 has 18 amino acids. In DNA, the CDR3 is TGTGCCAGCAGTGACCCGGGACAGGGTTTAAACAGCAATCAGCCCCAGCATTTT. Translation gives CASSDPGQGLNSNQPQHF.

This clonotype was observed a few times. The V and J genes are TRBV11-2 and TRBJ2-5; 10 bases are a match to TRBD2. From germline, CDR1 is SGHAT and CDR2 FQNNGV. V shed 5 bases and J 1 base; nucleotides not matched to a gene: 13. This CDR3 region has 18 residues. CDR3: CASSLGTSAVPFQETQYF. The CDR3 bases are TGTGCCAGCAGCCTAGGGACTAGCGCGGTTCCCTTCCAAGAGACCCAGTACTTC.

CDR3 loop: CASTSTGTSSYEQYF. The CDR3 nucleotides are TGTGCCAGCACCAGCACGGGGACTAGCTCCTACGAGCAGTACTTC. The gene calls are TRBV6-5 and TRBJ2-7, with 8 bases fitting TRBD2. Germline lookup yields CDR1 MNHEY and CDR2 SVGAGI. CDR3 length equals 15 residues. Unmatched junction bases numbered 8, after V lost 7 bases and J lost 0 bases.

CDR3 protein: CSVRKTGGVETQYF. The CDR3 DNA follows: TGCAGTGTCAGAAAAACGGGGGGGGTGGAGACCCAGTACTTC. V gene TRBV20-1 combines with J gene TRBJ2-5; 8 nucleotides match TRBD2. The junction had 12 bases not matched to a gene; V was cut back by 7 bases and J by 5 bases. The CDR3 runs 14 residues. Germline V lookup: CDR1 DFQATT, CDR2 SNEGSKA (reference sequence).

Concerning this clonotype itself: With a much larger clone just one base away, this may be a read error. The rearrangement links TRBV9 to TRBJ2-2; TRBD1 or TRBD2 may be the D gene (6 bases each). Germline V gene lookup returns CDR1 SGDLS and CDR2 YYNGEE. This CDR3 has 15 amino acids. Trimming cost V 0 bases and J 6 bases, with 12 bases left between them. In DNA, the CDR3 is TGTGCCAGCAGCGTAGGACGGGGGCAGTCCGGGGAGCTGTTTTTT. Amino acid sequence: CASSVGRGQSGELFF.

The sample holds many counts of this clonotype. The V call is TRBV6-6, the J call TRBJ2-1; 8 nucleotides align to TRBD1. The trim removed 5 bases at V and 4 bases at J, leaving 7 bases unmatched. The germline V gene has CDR1 MNHNY and CDR2 SVGAGI (reference sequence). This CDR3 region has 15 residues. CDR3 loop: CASSQEDRVYNEQFF. The CDR3 bases are TGTGCCAGCAGTCAAGAGGACAGGGTTTACAATGAGCAGTTCTTC.

This clonotype was seen only a few times. This rearrangement joins TRBV18 to TRBJ2-3; TRBD2 agrees at 7 bases. Per germline, CDR1 KGHSH and CDR2 LQKENI. CDR3 size: 15 residues. Germline trimming cut 5 bases from V and 5 bases from J; bases unmatched to any gene: 10. This CDR3 reads CASSSETSWEDTQYF. DNA of the CDR3: TGTGCCAGCTCATCGGAGACTAGCTGGGAAGATACGCAGTATTTT.

Here the CDR3 reads CASSQDSRGLETQYF. The CDR3 nucleotides are TGTGCCAGCAGCCAAGATAGCAGGGGTTTGGAGACCCAGTACTTC. The rearrangement joins TRBV4-2 to TRBJ2-5; D might be TRBD1 (6 bases). The CDR3 consists of 15 residues. Deletions cut 0 bases from V and 5 bases from J, with 13 bases between. Germline V gives CDR1 LGHNA, CDR2 YNFKEQ.

This clonotype has at least ten counts. The chain links TRBV7-9 to TRBJ2-3; 8 positions agree with TRBD2. V trimming: 2 bases; J trimming: 9 bases; junction bases outside the gene matches: 13. Germline V gene data show CDR1 as SEHNR and CDR2 as FQNEAQ (reference sequence). CDR3 length: 16 residues. The CDR3 protein is CASSLSLRGARTTQYF. The CDR3 DNA reads TGTGCCAGCAGCTTATCGTTGCGGGGGGCAAGGACGACGCAGTATTTT. Full variable domain (missing parts from reference TRBV7-9 and TRBJ2-3): DTGVSQNPRHKITKRGQNVTFRCDPISEHNRLYWYRQTLGQGPEFLTYFQNEAQLEKSRLLSDRFSAERPKGSFSTLEIQRTEQGDSAMYLCASSLSLRGARTTQYFGPGTRLTVL.

This clonotype was observed at least ten times. The rearrangement uses TRBV7-2 and TRBJ2-3; no reliable D call. V gave up 2 bases and J gave up 4 bases, with 7 bases separating them. The CDR3 is made up of 13 amino acids. Germline assignment: CDR1 SGHTA and CDR2 FQGNSA. CDR3 DNA: TGTGCCAGCAGCTTACGAGTTTCAGATACGCAGTATTTT. The encoded protein is CASSLRVSDTQYF.

This clonotype has a count of ten or more. The gene calls are TRBV3-1 and TRBJ2-3; D might be TRBD2 (7 bases). This CDR3 region has 17 residues. Germline assignment: CDR1 LGHDT and CDR2 YNNKEL (reference sequence). Trimming shortened V by 0 bases and J by 0 bases, and 13 bases separated the two germline ends. CDR3 DNA sequence: TGTGCCAGCAGCCAAGAGTACGGGGGGCCTAGCACAGATACGCAGTATTTT. This codes for CASSQEYGGPSTDTQYF.

By its share, this clonotype is medium-sized (0.01 to 0.1%). J is TRBJ2-7 and V is TRBV7-2; D may be TRBD1 (6 bases). V was trimmed by 5 bases and J by 3 bases, leaving 8 bases between them. The CDR3 runs 12 residues. Germline CDR1 reads SGHTA; CDR2 reads FQGNSA. The DNA of the CDR3 is TGTGCCAGCAGCCCGACAGGCTACGAGCAGTACTTC. Translating gives CASSPTGYEQYF.

In its sample, this clonotype was seen many times. V usage is TRBV5-6 and J usage is TRBJ2-7; 11 nucleotides line up with TRBD1. The germline V gene encodes CDR1 SGHDT and CDR2 YYEEEE. V gave up 0 bases and J gave up 6 bases; unmatched junction bases: 8. The CDR3 spans 16 residues. The CDR3 region is CASSLVWRTGGSEQYF. The DNA of the CDR3 is TGTGCCAGCAGCTTGGTCTGGAGGACAGGGGGCAGCGAGCAGTACTTC.

DNA of the CDR3: TGCAGTGCTCCACGGACACTAAACCACGAGCAGTACTTC. It codes for CSAPRTLNHEQYF. V gene TRBV20-1 combines with J gene TRBJ2-7; possibly TRBD1 for D (5 bases). The length of the CDR3 is 13 residues. Germline V gene sequence: CDR1 DFQATT, CDR2 SNEGSKA (reference sequence). Trimming pared 5 bases from V and 5 bases from J, leaving 16 bases between.

As concerns this clonotype: Since a much larger clone is just one base distant, this may be a read error. This chain connects TRBV11-2 to TRBJ2-7, with D unclear. The V gene lost 0 bases and the J gene lost 12 bases, with 12 bases spanning the gap. The CDR3 consists of 12 residues. CDR1 and CDR2 from the germline V gene are SGHAT and FQNNGV. This CDR3 is CASSLDRGRLYF. CDR3 coding DNA: TGTGCCAGCAGCTTAGATCGCGGCAGGTTGTACTTC.

As concerns this clonotype: A much larger clone lies a single base off, so this may be a read error. Without the conserved terminal phenylalanine or tryptophan, this CDR3 likely stems from a read error. The gene calls are TRBV29-1 and TRBJ2-1, with TRBD2 matching 9 bases. CDR1 is SQVTM, CDR2 ANQGSEA, per germline. Germline trimming cut 6 bases from V and 3 bases from J; bases unmatched to any gene: 6. This CDR3 contains 14 residues. CDR3 coding DNA: TGCAGCGTATTAGCGGGAGAGGACTACAATGAGCAGTTCCTC. It encodes CSVLAGEDYNEQFL.

This sequence joins TRBV25-1 and TRBJ1-1, with 11 nucleotides matching TRBD1. CDR1 is MGHDK and CDR2 is SYGVNS in the germline V gene. The CDR3 is 15 amino acids. J gave up 10 bases and V 2 bases, and 9 bases lay outside the gene matches. The CDR3 region is CASSETGQGGLGAFF. In nucleotides, the CDR3 is TGTGCCAGCAGTGAAACGGGACAGGGGGGCCTGGGAGCTTTCTTT.

This clonotype has ten or more counts. V and J are TRBV12-3 or TRBV12-4 and TRBJ2-1; TRBD2 is a possible D gene (5 bases). The CDR3 contains 14 residues. With 7 bases removed from V and 1 base from J, the gap between germline ends came to 11 bases. CDR3 DNA: TGTGCCAGCACATCTAGCTGGTCCTACAATGAGCAGTTCTTC. Protein sequence: CASTSSWSYNEQFF.

This clonotype came up once. The genes are TRBV29-1 and TRBJ2-1; D remains unclear. This CDR3 has 12 residues. V lost 8 bases and J lost 4, with 12 bases in between. CDR1 SQVTM and CDR2 ANQGSEA come from the germline V gene. The CDR3 is CSLPDVYNEQFF. The CDR3 DNA follows: TGCAGCTTGCCTGACGTTTACAATGAGCAGTTCTTC.